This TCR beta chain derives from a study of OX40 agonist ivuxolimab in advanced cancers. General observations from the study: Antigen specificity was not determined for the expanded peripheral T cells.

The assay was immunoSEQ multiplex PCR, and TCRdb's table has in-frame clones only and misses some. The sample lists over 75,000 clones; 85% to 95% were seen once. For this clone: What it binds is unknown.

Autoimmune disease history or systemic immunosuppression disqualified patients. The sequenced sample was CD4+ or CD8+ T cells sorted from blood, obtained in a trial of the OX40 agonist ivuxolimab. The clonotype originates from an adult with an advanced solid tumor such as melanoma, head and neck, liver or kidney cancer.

The CDR3 is CASSRTGAGFYEQYF. The DNA for the CDR3 is TGCGCCAGCAGCCGCACAGGGGCAGGTTTCTACGAGCAGTACTTC. V gene TRBV4-3 combines with J gene TRBJ2-7; TRBD1 agrees at 7 bases. The CDR3 totals 15 residues. From germline, CDR1 is LGHNA and CDR2 YSLEER. The V and J ends lost 4 bases and 3 bases, in that order; junction bases with no gene match: 9.